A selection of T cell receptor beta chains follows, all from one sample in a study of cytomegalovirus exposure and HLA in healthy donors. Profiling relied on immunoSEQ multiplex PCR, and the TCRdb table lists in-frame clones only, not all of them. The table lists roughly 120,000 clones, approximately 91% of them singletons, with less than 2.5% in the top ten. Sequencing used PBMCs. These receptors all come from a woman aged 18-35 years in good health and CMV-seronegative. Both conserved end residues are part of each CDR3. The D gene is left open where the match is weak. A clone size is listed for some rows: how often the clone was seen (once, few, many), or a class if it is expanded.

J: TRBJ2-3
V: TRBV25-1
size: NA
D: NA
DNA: TGTGCCAGCAGCCGAAGAATTGGGGGCGGCACAGATACGCAGTATTTT
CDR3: CASSRRIGGGTDTQYF

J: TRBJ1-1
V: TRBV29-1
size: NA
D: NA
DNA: TGCAGCGTTGGTGGAGGAGGAGCTTTCTTT
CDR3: CSVGGGGAFF

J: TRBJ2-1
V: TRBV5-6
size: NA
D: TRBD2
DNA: TGTGCCAGCAGCTTGAGGCCTAGCGGGTTTCACAATGAGCAGTTCTTC
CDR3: CASSLRPSGFHNEQFF

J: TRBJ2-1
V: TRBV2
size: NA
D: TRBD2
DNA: TGTGCCAGCAGGCGGGGGATAGACAATGAGCAGTTCTTC
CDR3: CASRRGIDNEQFF

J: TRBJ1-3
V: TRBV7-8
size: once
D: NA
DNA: TGTGCCAGCAGCTTCGGGGAGTCCGGAAACACCATATATTTT
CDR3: CASSFGESGNTIYF

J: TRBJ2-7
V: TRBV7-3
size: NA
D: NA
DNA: TGTGCCAGCAGCTTAATGGCAGGAGGATCCTACGAGCAGTACTTC
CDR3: CASSLMAGGSYEQYF

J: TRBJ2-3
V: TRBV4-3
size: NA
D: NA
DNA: TGCGCCAGCAGCCAAGATCGGGAGAGTACGCAGTATTTT
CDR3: CASSQDRESTQYF

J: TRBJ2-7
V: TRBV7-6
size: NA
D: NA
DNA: TGTGCCAGCAGCTTATCTGAACTAAGCTCCTACGAGCAGTACTTC
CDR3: CASSLSELSSYEQYF

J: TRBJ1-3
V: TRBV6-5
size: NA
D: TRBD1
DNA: TGTGCCAGCAGTTACTCGGACAGGCTCTCTGGAAACACCATATATTTT
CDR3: CASSYSDRLSGNTIYF

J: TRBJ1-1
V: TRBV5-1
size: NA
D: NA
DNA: TGCGCCAGCAGCCTAGGTGGGGAAGCTTTCTTT
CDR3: CASSLGGEAFF

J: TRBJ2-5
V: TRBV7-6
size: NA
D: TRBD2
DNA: TGTGCCAGCAGCCAAGGACTAGCGGGGGGAGAGACCCAGTACTTC
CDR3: CASSQGLAGGETQYF

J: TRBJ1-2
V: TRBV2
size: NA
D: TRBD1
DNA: TGTGCCAGCAGTGAAGAAACAGGGGGGATAATGCATGGCTACACCTTC
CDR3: CASSEETGGIMHGYTF

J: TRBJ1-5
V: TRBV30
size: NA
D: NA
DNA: TGTGCCTGGAACTTTAGGGGGGGTAATCAGCCCCAGCATTTT
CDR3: CAWNFRGGNQPQHF

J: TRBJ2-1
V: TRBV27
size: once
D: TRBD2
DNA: TGTGCCAGCACCCGACTAGCGGGGAACAATGAGCAGTTCTTC
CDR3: CASTRLAGNNEQFF

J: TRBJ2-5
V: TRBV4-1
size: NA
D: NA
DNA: TGCGCCAGCAGCCAAGATGAACTAGTAAAGACCCAGTACTTC
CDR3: CASSQDELVKTQYF

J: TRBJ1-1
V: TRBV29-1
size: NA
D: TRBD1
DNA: TGCAGCGCCGGACAGGGGGCCCTGAACACTGAAGCTTTCTTT
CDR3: CSAGQGALNTEAFF

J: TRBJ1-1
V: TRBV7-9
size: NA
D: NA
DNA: TGTGCCAGCAGCCAAAGTAGTAGTCTGTACACTGAAGCTTTCTTT
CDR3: CASSQSSSLYTEAFF

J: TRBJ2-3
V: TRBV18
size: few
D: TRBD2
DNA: TGTGCCAGCTCACCTGAGACTAGCTGGTCGATAGATACGCAGTATTTT
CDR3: CASSPETSWSIDTQYF

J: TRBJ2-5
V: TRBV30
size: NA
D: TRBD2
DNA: TGTGCCTGGAAGGTAAAGGGCCTCAGGCGGGGGGAAGAGACCCAGTACTTC
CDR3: CAWKVKGLRRGEETQYF

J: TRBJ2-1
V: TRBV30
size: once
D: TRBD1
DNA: TGTGCCTGGAACGACGGGACAGGCCTCTACAATGAGCAGTTCTTC
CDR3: CAWNDGTGLYNEQFF

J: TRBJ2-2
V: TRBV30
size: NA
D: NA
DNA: TGTGCGGGGGCCCCTGACATTCGAAGGGGCGTAAACACCGGGGAGCTGTTTTTT
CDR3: CAGAPDIRRGVNTGELFF

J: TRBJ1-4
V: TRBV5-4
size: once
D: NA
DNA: TGTGCCAGCAGCTCTAGCGCAACTAATGAAAAACTGTTTTTT
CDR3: CASSSSATNEKLFF

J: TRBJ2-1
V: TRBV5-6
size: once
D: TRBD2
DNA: TGTGCCAGCAGCTTAGGACTAGTTGGAAGCAATGAGCAGTTCTTC
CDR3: CASSLGLVGSNEQFF

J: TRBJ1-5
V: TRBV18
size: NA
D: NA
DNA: TGTGCCAGCTCAGCAGGGGAAGGGGGCAATCAGCCCCAGCATTTT
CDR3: CASSAGEGGNQPQHF

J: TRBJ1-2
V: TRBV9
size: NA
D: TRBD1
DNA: TGTGCCAGCAGAGGACAGGGTGTCTTTGGCTACACCTTC
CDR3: CASRGQGVFGYTF

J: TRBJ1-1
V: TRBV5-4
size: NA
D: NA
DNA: TGTGCTACCAGGGGAGGGGGGATGAACACTGAAGCTTTCTTT
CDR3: CATRGGGMNTEAFF

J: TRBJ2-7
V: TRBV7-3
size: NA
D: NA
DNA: TGTGCCAGCAGCTTAACGTCGGGTTGGGTCGAGCAGTACTTC
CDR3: CASSLTSGWVEQYF

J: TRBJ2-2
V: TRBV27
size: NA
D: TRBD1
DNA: TGTGCCAGCAGACCCGGGACAGGGTTAGCCGGGGAGCTGTTTTTT
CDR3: CASRPGTGLAGELFF

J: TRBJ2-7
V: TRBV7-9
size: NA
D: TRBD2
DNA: TGTGCCAGCAGCTTAAGGGCGGGAGGTGCGGACGAGCAGTACTTC
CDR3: CASSLRAGGADEQYF

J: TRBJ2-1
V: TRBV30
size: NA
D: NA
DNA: TGTGCCTGGAGTGTTGGGGGGGAGCAGTTCTTC
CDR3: CAWSVGGEQFF

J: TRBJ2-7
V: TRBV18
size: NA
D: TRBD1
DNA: TGTGCCAGCTCACCACCCCTCGGGACAGATAGCTCCTACGAGCAGTACTTC
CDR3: CASSPPLGTDSSYEQYF

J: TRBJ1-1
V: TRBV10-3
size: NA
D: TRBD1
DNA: TGTGCCATCAGCAGTCAGGGGGACACTGAAGCTTTCTTT
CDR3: CAISSQGDTEAFF

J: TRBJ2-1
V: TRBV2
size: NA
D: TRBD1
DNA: TGTGCCAGCAGTGAATTGACAGGGCTGTACAATGAGCAGTTCTTC
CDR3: CASSELTGLYNEQFF

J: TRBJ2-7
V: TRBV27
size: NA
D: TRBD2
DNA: TGTGCCAGCAGTTTGTATGCCCCGGCTAGCGGGGGACCTCTTTACGAGCAGTACTTC
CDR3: CASSLYAPASGGPLYEQYF

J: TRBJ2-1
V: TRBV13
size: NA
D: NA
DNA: TGTGCCAGCAGCTTAGGCGGGTACAATGAGCAGTTCTTC
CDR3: CASSLGGYNEQFF

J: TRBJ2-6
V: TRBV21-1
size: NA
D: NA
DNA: TGTGCCAGCAGAAGACTTAGCGGGAGACGAACGCAGGCCAGTGGGGGGGCCAACGTCCTGACTTTC
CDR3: CASRRLSGRRTQASGGANVLTF

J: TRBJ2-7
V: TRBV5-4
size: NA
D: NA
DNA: TGTGCCAGCAGCTTGGATAGCCCCTACGAGCAGTACTTC
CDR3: CASSLDSPYEQYF

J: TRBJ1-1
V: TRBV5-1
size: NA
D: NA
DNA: TGCGCCAGCAGCTTGGCCCCGGGGGACACTGAAGCTTTCTTT
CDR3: CASSLAPGDTEAFF

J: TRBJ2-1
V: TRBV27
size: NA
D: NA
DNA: TGTGCCAGCAGTGTCCGGGTTACCACCTACAATGAGCAGTTCTTC
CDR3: CASSVRVTTYNEQFF

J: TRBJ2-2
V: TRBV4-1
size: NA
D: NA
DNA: TGCGCCAGCAGCCAAGAGCCTCCAAGCGTCTACACCGGGGAGCTGTTTTTT
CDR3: CASSQEPPSVYTGELFF

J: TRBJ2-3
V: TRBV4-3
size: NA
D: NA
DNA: TGCGCCAGCAGCCGAGTTCTATCCACGGGGTCCACAGATACGCAGTATTTT
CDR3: CASSRVLSTGSTDTQYF

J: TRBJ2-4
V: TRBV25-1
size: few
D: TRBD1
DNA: TGTGCCAGCAGTGCCAGACAGGGGCTAGCCAAAAACATTCAGTACTTC
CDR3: CASSARQGLAKNIQYF